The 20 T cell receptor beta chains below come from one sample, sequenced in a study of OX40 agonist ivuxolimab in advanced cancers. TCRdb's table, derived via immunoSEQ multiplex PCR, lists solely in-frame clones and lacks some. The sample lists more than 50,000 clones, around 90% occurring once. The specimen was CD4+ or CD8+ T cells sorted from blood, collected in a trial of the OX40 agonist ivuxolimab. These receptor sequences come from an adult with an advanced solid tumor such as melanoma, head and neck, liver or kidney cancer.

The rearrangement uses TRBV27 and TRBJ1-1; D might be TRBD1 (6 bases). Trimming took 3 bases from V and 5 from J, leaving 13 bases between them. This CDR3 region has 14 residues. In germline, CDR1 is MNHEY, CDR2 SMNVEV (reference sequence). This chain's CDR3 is CASSFGGRGTEAFF. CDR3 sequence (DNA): TGTGCCAGCAGTTTTGGGGGGCGCGGGACTGAAGCTTTCTTT.

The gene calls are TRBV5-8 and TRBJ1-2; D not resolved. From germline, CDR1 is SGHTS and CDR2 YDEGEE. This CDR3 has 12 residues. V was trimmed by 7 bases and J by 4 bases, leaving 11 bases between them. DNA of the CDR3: TGTGCCAGCGCCTCAGGCGGCTATGGCTACACCTTC. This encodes CASASGGYGYTF.

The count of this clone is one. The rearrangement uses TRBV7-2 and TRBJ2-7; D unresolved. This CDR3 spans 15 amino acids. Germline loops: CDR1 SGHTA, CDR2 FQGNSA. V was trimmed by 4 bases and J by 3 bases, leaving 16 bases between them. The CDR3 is CASSSPRRGSYEQYF. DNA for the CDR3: TGTGCCAGCAGCTCACCTCGGCGAGGCAGCTACGAGCAGTACTTC.

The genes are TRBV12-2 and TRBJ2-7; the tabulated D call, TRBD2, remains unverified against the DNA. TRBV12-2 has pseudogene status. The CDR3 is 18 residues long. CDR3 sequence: CASRLAPLAGKTPLEQYF. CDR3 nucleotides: TGTGCAAGTCGCTTAGCCCCACTAGCGGGTAAGACGCCTCTGGAGCAGTACTTC.

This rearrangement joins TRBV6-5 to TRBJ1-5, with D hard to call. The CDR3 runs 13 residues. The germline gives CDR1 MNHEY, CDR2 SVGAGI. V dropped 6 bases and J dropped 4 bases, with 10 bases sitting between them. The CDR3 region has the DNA TGTGCCAGCAGGGCGGTAGATAATCAGCCCCAGCATTTT. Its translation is CASRAVDNQPQHF.

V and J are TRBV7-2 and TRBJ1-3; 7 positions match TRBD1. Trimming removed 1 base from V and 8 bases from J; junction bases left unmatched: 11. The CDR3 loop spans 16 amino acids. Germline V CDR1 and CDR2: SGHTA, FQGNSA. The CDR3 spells CASSLGPDRSIDTIYF. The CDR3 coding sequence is TGTGCCAGCAGCTTAGGCCCGGACAGGTCAATAGACACCATATATTTT.

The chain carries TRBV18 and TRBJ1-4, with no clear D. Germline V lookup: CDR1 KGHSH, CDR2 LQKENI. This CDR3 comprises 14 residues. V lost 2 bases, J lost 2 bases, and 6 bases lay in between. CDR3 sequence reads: CASSPSHTNEKLFF. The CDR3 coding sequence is TGTGCCAGCTCACCAAGCCACACTAATGAAAAACTGTTTTTT.

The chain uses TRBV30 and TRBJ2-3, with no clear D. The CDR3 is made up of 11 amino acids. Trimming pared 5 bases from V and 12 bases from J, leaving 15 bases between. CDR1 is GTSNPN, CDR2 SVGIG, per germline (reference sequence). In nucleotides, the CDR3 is TGTGCCTGGCAAGGCAGCCCTTTACAGTATTTT. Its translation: CAWQGSPLQYF.

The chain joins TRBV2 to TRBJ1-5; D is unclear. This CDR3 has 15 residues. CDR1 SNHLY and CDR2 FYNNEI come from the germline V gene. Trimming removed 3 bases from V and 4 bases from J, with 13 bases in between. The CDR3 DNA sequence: TGTGCCAGCAGTGAGACTGGGTATTCAAATCAGCCCCAGCATTTT. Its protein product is CASSETGYSNQPQHF.

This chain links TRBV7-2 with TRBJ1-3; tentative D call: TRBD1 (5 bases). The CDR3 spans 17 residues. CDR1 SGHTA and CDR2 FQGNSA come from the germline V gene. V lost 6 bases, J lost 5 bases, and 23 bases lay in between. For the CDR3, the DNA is TGTGCCAGCAGTTCATCGGCCAGGGCTTGGACCCGAAACACCATATATTTT. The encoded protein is CASSSSARAWTRNTIYF.

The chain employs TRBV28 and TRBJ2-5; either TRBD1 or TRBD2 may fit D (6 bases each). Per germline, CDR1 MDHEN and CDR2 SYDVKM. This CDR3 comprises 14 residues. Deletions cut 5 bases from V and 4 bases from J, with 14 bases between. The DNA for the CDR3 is TGTGCCAGCAGTGCCCACACGGGGGCAGAGACCCAGTACTTC. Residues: CASSAHTGAETQYF.

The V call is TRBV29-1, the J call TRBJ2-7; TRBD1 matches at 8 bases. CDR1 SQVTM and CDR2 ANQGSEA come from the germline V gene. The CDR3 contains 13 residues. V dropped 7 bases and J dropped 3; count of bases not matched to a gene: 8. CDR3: CSARQGIRYEQYF. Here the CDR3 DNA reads TGCAGCGCCAGACAGGGGATACGCTACGAGCAGTACTTC.

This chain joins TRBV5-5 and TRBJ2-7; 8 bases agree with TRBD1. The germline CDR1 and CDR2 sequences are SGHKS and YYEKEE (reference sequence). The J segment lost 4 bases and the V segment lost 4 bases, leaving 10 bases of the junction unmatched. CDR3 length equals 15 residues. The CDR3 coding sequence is TGTGCCAGCAGCGTGGGACAGGCTGCGACTTACGAGCAGTACTTC. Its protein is CASSVGQAATYEQYF.

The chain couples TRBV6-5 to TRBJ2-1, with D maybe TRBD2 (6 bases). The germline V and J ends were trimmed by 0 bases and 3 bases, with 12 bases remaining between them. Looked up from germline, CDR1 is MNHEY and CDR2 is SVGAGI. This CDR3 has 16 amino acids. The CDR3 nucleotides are TGTGCCAGCAGTTACTCGTGGGCGGGGAACTACAATGAGCAGTTCTTC. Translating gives CASSYSWAGNYNEQFF.

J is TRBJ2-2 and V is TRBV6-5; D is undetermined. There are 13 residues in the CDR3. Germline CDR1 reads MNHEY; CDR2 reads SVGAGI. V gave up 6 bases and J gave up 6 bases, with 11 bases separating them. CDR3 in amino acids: CASRKNQAGELFF. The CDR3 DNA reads TGTGCCAGCAGAAAAAACCAGGCCGGGGAGCTGTTTTTT.

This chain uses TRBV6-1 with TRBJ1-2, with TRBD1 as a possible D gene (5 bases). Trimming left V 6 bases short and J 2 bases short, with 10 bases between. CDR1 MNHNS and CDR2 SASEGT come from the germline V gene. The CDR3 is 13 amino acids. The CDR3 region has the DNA TGTGCCAGCAGAGACGGGGGAAACTATGGCTACACCTTC. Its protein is CASRDGGNYGYTF.

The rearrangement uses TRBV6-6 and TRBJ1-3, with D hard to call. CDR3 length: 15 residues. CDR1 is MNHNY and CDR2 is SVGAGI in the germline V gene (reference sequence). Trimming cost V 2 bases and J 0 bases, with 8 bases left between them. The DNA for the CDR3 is TGTGCCAGCAGTTACAGGCCGGACTCTGGAAACACCATATATTTT. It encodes CASSYRPDSGNTIYF.

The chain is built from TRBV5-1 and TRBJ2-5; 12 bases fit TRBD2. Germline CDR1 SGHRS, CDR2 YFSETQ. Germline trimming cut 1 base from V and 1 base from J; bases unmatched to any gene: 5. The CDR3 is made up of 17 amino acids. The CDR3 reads CASSLRPSGGVQETQYF. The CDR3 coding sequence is TGCGCCAGCAGCTTGAGGCCTAGCGGGGGGGTCCAAGAGACCCAGTACTTC.

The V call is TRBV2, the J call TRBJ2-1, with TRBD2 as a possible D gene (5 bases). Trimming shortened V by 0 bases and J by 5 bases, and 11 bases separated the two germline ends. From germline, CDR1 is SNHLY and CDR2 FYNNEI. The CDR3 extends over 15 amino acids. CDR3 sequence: CASSEASGLNNEQFF. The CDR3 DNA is TGTGCCAGCAGTGAAGCCAGCGGCCTTAACAATGAGCAGTTCTTC.

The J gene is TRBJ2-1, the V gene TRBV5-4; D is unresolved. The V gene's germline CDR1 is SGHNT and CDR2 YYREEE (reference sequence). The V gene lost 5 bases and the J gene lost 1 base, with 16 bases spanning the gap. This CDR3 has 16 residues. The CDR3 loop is CASSPGAQTSYNEQFF. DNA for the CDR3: TGTGCCAGCAGTCCCGGAGCGCAAACTTCCTACAATGAGCAGTTCTTC.